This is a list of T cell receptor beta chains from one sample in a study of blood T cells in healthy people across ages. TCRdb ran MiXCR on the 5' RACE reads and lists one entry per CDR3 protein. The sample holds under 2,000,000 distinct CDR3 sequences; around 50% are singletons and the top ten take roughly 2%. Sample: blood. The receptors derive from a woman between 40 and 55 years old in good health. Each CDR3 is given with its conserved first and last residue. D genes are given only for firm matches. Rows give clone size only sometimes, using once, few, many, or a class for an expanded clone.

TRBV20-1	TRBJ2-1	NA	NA	CSASQSSYNEQFF	TGCAGTGCTAGTCAGAGCTCCTACAATGAGCAGTTCTTC
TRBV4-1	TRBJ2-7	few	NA	CASSQDVAQGTYEQYF	TGCGCCAGCAGCCAAGATGTAGCGCAGGGTACCTACGAGCAGTACTTC
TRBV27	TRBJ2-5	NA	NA	CASSPTDYPQETQYF	TGTGCCAGCAGTCCGACGGACTACCCCCAAGAGACCCAGTACTTC
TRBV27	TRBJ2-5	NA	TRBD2	CASSYGGGPEETQYF	TGTGCCAGCAGTTATGGCGGGGGGCCAGAAGAGACCCAGTACTTC
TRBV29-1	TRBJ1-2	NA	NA	CSVGKGPNYGYTF	TGCAGCGTCGGGAAAGGGCCCAACTATGGCTACACCTTC
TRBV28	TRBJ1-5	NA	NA	CASSVLQGGSNQPQHF	TGTGCCAGCAGTGTACTACAGGGAGGGAGCAATCAGCCCCAGCATTTT
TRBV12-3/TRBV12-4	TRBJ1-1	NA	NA	CASSSAAGAAEAFF	TGTGCCAGCAGTTCCGCGGCCGGCGCCGCTGAAGCTTTCTTT
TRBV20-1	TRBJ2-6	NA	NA	CSARQGPGANVLTF	TGCAGTGCTAGACAGGGGCCTGGGGCCAACGTCCTGACTTTC
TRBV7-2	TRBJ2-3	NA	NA	CASSPLGANTDTQYF	TGTGCCAGCAGCCCCCTTGGGGCTAACACAGATACGCAGTATTTT
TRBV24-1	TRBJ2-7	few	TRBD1	CATSDSAPGTGGYEQYF	TGTGCCACCAGTGATTCCGCCCCCGGGACAGGGGGCTACGAGCAGTACTTC
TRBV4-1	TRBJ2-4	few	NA	CASSHPGLRRNIQYF	TGCGCCAGCAGCCATCCGGGACTCAGGAGAAACATTCAGTACTTC
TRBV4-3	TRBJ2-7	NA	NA	CASSQDPRTLAYEQYF	TGCGCCAGCAGCCAAGATCCCCGGACTCTGGCCTACGAGCAGTACTTC
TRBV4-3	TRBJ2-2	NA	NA	CASSQDGSANTGELFF	TGCGCCAGCAGCCAAGATGGCAGCGCGAACACCGGGGAGCTGTTTTTT
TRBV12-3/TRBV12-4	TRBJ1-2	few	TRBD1	CASSFTGGDYTF	TGTGCCAGCAGTTTCACAGGGGGAGACTACACCTTC
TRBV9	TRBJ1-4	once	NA	CASSPGPGTPFEKLFF	TGTGCCAGCAGCCCCGGACCCGGGACCCCGTTCGAAAAACTGTTTTTT
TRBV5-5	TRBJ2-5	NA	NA	CASSQRRQGGGETQYF	TGTGCCAGCAGCCAACGACGACAGGGAGGAGGAGAGACCCAGTACTTC
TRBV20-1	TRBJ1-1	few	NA	CSARREGRRYDTEAFF	TGCAGTGCCCGACGAGAGGGAAGACGGTACGACACTGAAGCTTTCTTT
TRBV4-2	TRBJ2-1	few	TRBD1	CASSQTGQGPYNEQFF	TGTGCCAGCAGCCAAACGGGACAGGGGCCCTACAATGAGCAGTTCTTC
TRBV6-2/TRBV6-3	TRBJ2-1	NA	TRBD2	CASSPFGAGALLNEQFF	TGTGCCAGCAGTCCTTTCGGGGCGGGAGCCCTTTTGAATGAGCAGTTCTTC
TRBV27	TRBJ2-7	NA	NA	CASSPLGTGTYEQYF	TGTGCCAGCAGTCCCCTCGGGACGGGGACCTACGAGCAGTACTTC
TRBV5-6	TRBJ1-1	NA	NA	CASSRWDTLNTEAFF	TGTGCCAGCAGCCGGTGGGACACTCTAAACACTGAAGCTTTCTTT
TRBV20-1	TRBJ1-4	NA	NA	CSARNEQGRGKLFF	TGCAGTGCCCGAAACGAACAGGGAAGGGGAAAACTGTTTTTT